This T cell receptor beta chain emerged from a study of cytomegalovirus exposure and HLA in healthy donors (dated by TCRdb to the late 2010s). As for the study more broadly: In an earlier analysis of some 550 of the donors, under 300 Gb of sequence data and 100 million or so unique TCR beta sequences from some 170 million T cells were reported. Roughly 300 gigabases of sequencing data and 91 million or so unique TCR sequences made up an early release that covered under 750 HLA-typed donors. The genetic ancestry cluster associated with self-reported Caucasian donors included 70% to 85% of the 398 genotyped donors. The study was designed to test whether signatures of past pathogen exposure could be identified by cataloging public T cell receptors. The study used immunosequencing to profile the T cell repertoires of some 600 subjects and linked those repertoires to cytomegalovirus serostatus. Along with the roughly 710-subject first cohort, a separate validation cohort of over a hundred different subjects was used. The study combined high-throughput TCR immunosequencing, statistical association of individual TCRs with disease status, and machine learning to predict cytomegalovirus infection status. To study patterns of TCR occurrence, a later analysis re-analyzed previously published TCR beta repertoires from 666 donors and added high-resolution HLA genotyping. Rather than drawing on any new phenotypic data, the later analysis identified candidate immune exposures from TCR beta sequences and the way those sequences occurred across donors. To decide whether each TCR beta V gene segment behaved as functional or pseudogenic, an earlier analysis of some 600 of the donors relied on high-throughput TCR beta sequencing. Alongside the repertoire data, information on donor age, sex, ethnicity and CMV serostatus was compiled. In a later genetic analysis, genome-wide SNP genotypes for about three fifths of the roughly 670 donors were used, and that subset was treated as a discovery cohort. All discovery cohort repertoires had been generated using a single sequencing platform. HLA typing covered class I and class II loci at four-digit resolution. The number of donors typed differed by locus, with roughly 629-640 for A, B, C, DRB1 and DQB1, more than 500 for DQA1, under 610 for DPA1, and over 400 for DPB1. Because of strong linkage in the cohort, roughly five DR-DQ haplotypes were treated as single units for association and clustering. Across approximately 400 genotyped donors of the cohort, an average of about 220,000 unique TCR beta nucleotide sequences per donor were sequenced, and roughly a sixth of those sequences were non-productive. Overall study outcomes, separate from this receptor: Cytomegalovirus status was reported to be diagnosed by the classifier with high specificity and sensitivity in both the original and validation cohorts. At a false discovery rate of 0.05, a later analysis linked under 20,000 TCR beta sequences to specific HLA alleles. A later analysis reported that several top co-occurrence clusters appeared linked to parvovirus B19, influenza, CMV and Epstein-Barr virus. Only TCR beta chains were sequenced in this cohort, and the absence of alpha or paired-chain data limited detectable features. Most TCR sequences were observed very rarely across donors, whereas some public TCRs were present in many individuals. According to a later analysis, TCR association rates differed among HLA loci, with DRB1 alleles showing the most associated TCRs and HLA-C alleles showing the fewest. The 87-base-pair reads could not distinguish some IMGT-functional V segments, including TRBV6-2 and TRBV6-3, so those segments were excluded. When HLA alleles, especially DR and DQ, strongly co-occurred, attributing TCR associations to individual alleles was difficult. A later analysis found that HLA-associated TCR beta chains were more clonally expanded and had lower generation probabilities than equally common non-associated chains. In an earlier analysis of 500 to 650 of the donors, most TCR beta V segments appeared in productive rearrangements about 87% or about 30% of the time, broadly matching IMGT annotations. In a later analysis, most CMV-associated TCR beta chains were found to appear HLA-restricted, with HLA associations seemingly driven largely by CMV exposure. In a later genetic analysis, a missense DCLRE1C variant was associated with V-gene and J-gene trimming of TCR beta chains, and the association was replicated in an independent cohort. The study listed 150 to 200 TCR beta chains as associated with cytomegalovirus. Because counts were too low, under 20 rarely observed V segments, including chromosome 9 orphons, were left out of the earlier analysis of a few hundred of the donors. Presence/absence analyses assumed roughly uniform sequencing depth across donors, an assumption that may not hold. A further reported finding was that TCR beta sequences accurately predicted the HLA-A and HLA-B alleles for most subjects in the first cohort. In a later genetic analysis, fewer N-insertions in productive TCRs were reported among donors in an Asian-associated ancestry cluster than the roughly 640-donor mean. Immune exposure information for the cohort was limited to CMV serostatus. A cluster of highly shared sequence variants was judged likely to represent a technical artifact of the sequencing pipeline. According to the authors, the approach could potentially be generalized to other disease states and immunological phenotypes. Linkage disequilibrium might explain the correlated functional status among segregating V segments, but an unknown experimental factor could not be ruled out. In vitro tests confirmed that a few of the cytomegalovirus-associated TCR beta chains recognize cytomegalovirus antigens. Because HLA typing was missing for some donors at each locus, association tests included only the typed subset.

Libraries were constructed by the immunoSEQ multiplex PCR assay. The multiplex PCR relied on a mix of 60 forward primers for TCR Vbeta segments and 13 reverse primers for TCR Jbeta segments. The CDR3 region of rearranged TCR beta genes was amplified from genomic DNA with a multiplex PCR assay. Amplified TCR beta libraries were sequenced as 87-base-pair reads on the Illumina HiSeq System. Per the original workflow: A later analysis tallied around 82 million unique TCR beta chains across the 640 or so repertoires, and around 12 million of those chains were shared by two or more donors. To remove PCR and sequencing errors, raw reads were error-corrected and collapsed into unique sequences using a nearest-neighbor algorithm that merged closely related sequences. CDR3 sequences were aligned to IMGT reference sequences to assign V, D and J gene segments. For a sequence to be retained, a match of at least six nucleotides was required to both a V gene segment and a J gene segment. A rearrangement counted as productive if the CDR3 had no stop codons and remained in frame with V and J, and every other rearrangement counted as non-productive. CDR3 was defined according to IMGT convention as the region running from the second conserved V-encoded cysteine to the conserved J-encoded phenylalanine. Sequences without an unambiguous match to a single V gene segment were excluded from the earlier analysis of about 630 of the donors. In an earlier analysis of several hundred of the donors, a V segment was called functional when productive rearrangements were above 56.7%, and segregating when the standard deviation between donors exceeded 5%. A statistical classification framework was built to diagnose cytomegalovirus status from the catalog of TCR beta chain sequences. In a later analysis, TCR nucleotide sequences were compared against IMGT/GENE-DB human TR gene sequences so that V and J genes could be assigned. In a later analysis, CDR3 sequences and most-parsimonious VDJ recombination scenarios were assigned using the TCRdist pipeline. In a later analysis, each TCR beta chain was defined by its CDR3 amino acid sequence together with its V-gene family, and reads lacking a unique V-gene family were excluded. To address suspected cross-contamination and a sequencing artifact, a later analysis removed roughly 640 highly shared, low-generation-probability nucleotide sequences. For each public chain, a later analysis derived a clonal expansion index from normalized ranks of inferred template counts within each repertoire. Generation probabilities in a later analysis came from a VDJ recombination model fitted to out-of-frame rearrangements, and those results were checked against IGoR. In a later analysis, TCR-TCR, TCR-HLA and TCR-CMV co-occurrence was scored with hypergeometric tests, and a repertoire-size bias correction was applied to TCR pairs. In a later analysis, false discovery rates were estimated by permuting HLA or CMV assignments 20 times. In a later analysis, co-occurring TCRs were grouped with DBSCAN, and TCRdist sequence similarity was added when clustering was performed within HLA-allele-positive subsets. For co-occurrence clustering, repertoires with fewer than 30,000 or more than 120,000 public chains were excluded, along with 4 to 6 repertoires with anomalous nucleotide sharing. Entries here come from immuneACCESS through TCRdb and include only in-frame sequences with V and J called. Some clones fail to appear in such tables; in the studies checked, an unresolved V gene covers under half of the shortfall, and the cause of the remainder is unknown. V and J calls and clone size are copied from that table; D and trimming were computed from the DNA. The sample includes some 91,000 clones, with around 86% observed a single time. 8% to 10% of the sample lies in the top ten.

The cohort comprised under 700 healthy bone marrow donors. All cohort members were sampled while nominally healthy, although unrecorded immune exposures were likely present. The donor tested CMV seropositive, placing the donor among the 290 or so seropositive members of the cohort. Each donor provided a peripheral blood sample, and peripheral blood mononuclear cells were used for TCR beta sequencing. The Qiagen DNeasy Blood Extraction Kit was used to extract genomic DNA from the blood cell samples. Worth noting for this clone: The clone's antigen remains unknown. No qualities accompany the bases; no much larger clone lies one base away.

V is pared back by 0 bases and J by 1 base, with 9 bases lying between the germline termini. The CDR3 numbers 15 residues from cysteine through phenylalanine. The DNA shown is the 45-base CDR3, in frame from base 1. CDR1 and CDR2 were assigned from the germline V gene as SGHDN and FVKESK. Input material: PBMCs. This sequence uses TRBV14 and TRBJ1-1; the D gene cannot be resolved reliably. This TCR was recovered from a man under 40 in good health and CMV-seropositive. CDR3 region: CASSQDNARNTEAFF. The bases read TGTGCCAGCAGCCAAGATAACGCGAGGAACACTGAAGCTTTCTTT.